These 24 T cell receptor beta chains originate from one sample sequenced in a study of T-cell memory formation after mild COVID-19. TCRdb reanalysed the 5' RACE reads using MiXCR and keeps one entry per CDR3 protein. The sample shows 550,000 to 600,000 distinct CDR3 sequences, roughly a sixth of them seen only once. The sample comprised PBMCs or a T cell subset sorted from them (not recorded which). These receptors originate from an adult woman who had mild COVID-19 (a few samples of this study predate the infection). Cell type and time point are not known.

This chain uses TRBV27 with TRBJ1-2; 12 nucleotides align to TRBD1. The CDR3 runs to 14 residues. The ends lost 6 bases at V and 7 bases at J; junction bases unmatched: 6. Germline V gene data show CDR1 as MNHEY and CDR2 as SMNVEV (reference sequence). This CDR3 is CASRSGTGGSGYTF. CDR3 nucleotide sequence: TGTGCCAGCAGGTCCGGGACAGGGGGCAGTGGCTACACCTTC.

In this sample, this clonotype turned up a few times. V and J are TRBV7-9 and TRBJ2-1; D not resolved. Germline V lookup: CDR1 SEHNR, CDR2 FQNEAQ (reference sequence). The CDR3 is made up of 13 amino acids. The V end lost 5 bases, the J end lost 6 bases, and 11 bases lay between the germline ends. The CDR3 coding sequence is TGTGCCAGCAGCCCAGGTCATGGCAATGAGCAGTTCTTC. Protein sequence: CASSPGHGNEQFF.

V is TRBV5-1 and J is TRBJ1-2; TRBD1 aligns across 9 bases. Per germline, CDR1 SGHRS and CDR2 YFSETQ. This CDR3 contains 14 residues. After removal of 1 base from V and 6 bases from J, the junction contained 4 bases not matched to a gene. The CDR3 loop is CASSLNRGRDGYTF. Written as DNA, the CDR3 is TGCGCCAGCAGCTTGAACAGGGGGCGAGATGGCTACACCTTC.

The sample holds a few counts of this clonotype. J is TRBJ2-1 and V is TRBV6-1, with unresolved D. Looked up from germline, CDR1 is MNHNS and CDR2 is SASEGT. The CDR3 contains 13 residues. V was cut by 7 bases and J by 9 bases, with 16 bases left in between. CDR3 in DNA: TGTGCCAGCACTCCGGGCAGCATCGTTGAGCAGTTCTTC. Translation gives CASTPGSIVEQFF.

This clonotype was recorded a few times. V usage is TRBV7-8 and J usage is TRBJ1-4; 9 bases map to TRBD1. The J segment lost 7 bases and the V segment lost 6 bases, leaving 9 bases of the junction unmatched. The CDR3 consists of 15 residues. Germline CDR1 reads SGHVS; CDR2 reads FQNEAQ. CDR3 DNA sequence: TGTGCCAGCAGACCCCGCAGGACAGGGGTTGAAAAACTGTTTTTT. This encodes CASRPRRTGVEKLFF.

This clonotype was seen only a few times. V usage is TRBV3-2 and J usage is TRBJ1-5; the D segment call TRBD1 is taken from the table without a DNA check. TRBV3-2 is labeled a pseudogene. The CDR3 spans 14 residues. CDR3: CAMDRDRENQPQHF. The CDR3 region has the DNA TGTGCCATGGACCGGGACAGGGAAAATCAGCCCCAGCATTTT.

The chain has TRBV4-3 and TRBJ1-5; the D is unclear. Trimming left V 0 bases short and J 5 bases short, with 11 bases between. The CDR3 covers 15 residues. In germline, CDR1 is LGHNA, CDR2 YSLEER. CDR3 coding DNA: TGCGCCAGCAGCCAAGATCGGTTCGGGGATCAGCCCCAGCATTTT. The encoded protein is CASSQDRFGDQPQHF.

The chain is built from TRBV10-3 and TRBJ1-6; 7 bases fit TRBD1. Germline values: CDR1 ENHRY, CDR2 SYGVKD. V trimming: 2 bases; J trimming: 6 bases; junction bases outside the gene matches: 1. This CDR3 has 14 residues. The CDR3 loop is CAISEDRVNSPLHF. DNA for the CDR3: TGTGCCATCAGTGAGGACAGGGTTAATTCACCCCTCCACTTT.

The V call is TRBV20-1, the J call TRBJ2-2; TRBD2 might be the D (7 bases). Germline V CDR1 and CDR2: DFQATT, SNEGSKA (reference sequence). The CDR3 is 14 amino acids. V lost 8 bases to trimming and J lost 3 bases, with 16 bases between them. In DNA, the CDR3 is TGCAGTACCGGGGGGCCTCGGGACACCGGGGAGCTGTTTTTT. Translated, it gives CSTGGPRDTGELFF.

The chain combines TRBV4-1 with TRBJ2-3; D is ambiguous. CDR3 length: 13 amino acids. V lost 3 bases, J lost 4 bases, and 8 bases lay in between. The germline gives CDR1 MGHRA, CDR2 YSYEKL. CDR3 sequence (DNA): TGCGCCAGCAGCCAGCACGTAGCAGATACGCAGTATTTT. This sequence encodes CASSQHVADTQYF.

Only a few counts were recorded for this clonotype. The V gene is TRBV5-5, the J gene TRBJ2-7; the match to TRBD1 covers 9 bases. Germline V CDR1 and CDR2: SGHKS, YYEKEE (reference sequence). This CDR3 contains 15 residues. With 1 base clipped from V and 3 bases from J, the junction kept 5 bases outside the gene matches. Here the CDR3 DNA reads TGTGCCAGCAGCTTGACAGGGGGCATTTACTACGAGCAGTACTTC. It codes for CASSLTGGIYYEQYF.

V usage is TRBV5-1 and J usage is TRBJ2-7, with D maybe TRBD2 (5 bases). V was shortened by 3 bases and J by 6 bases, with 10 bases between the two germline ends. The CDR3 length is 12 residues. Germline CDR1 reads SGHRS; CDR2 reads YFSETQ. In nucleotides, the CDR3 is TGCGCCAGCAGCTCGGGGAACCGCGAGCAGTACTTC. This codes for CASSSGNREQYF.

The chain uses TRBV23-1 and TRBJ1-4, with D uncertain. TRBV23-1 is known as an ORF, though its function is uncertain. The CDR3 runs 17 residues. With 3 bases removed from V and 5 bases from J, the gap between germline ends came to 19 bases. CDR3 amino acids: CASSQAGPAPLNEKLFF. DNA for the CDR3: TGCGCCAGCAGTCAGGCCGGCCCTGCACCTTTGAATGAAAAACTGTTTTTT.

In its sample, this clonotype was seen a few times. The V and J genes are TRBV9 and TRBJ2-3; 8 bases match TRBD1. J was trimmed by 2 bases and V by 5 bases; bases with no gene match: 7. Germline V gene data show CDR1 as SGDLS and CDR2 as YYNGEE. There are 15 residues in the CDR3. As DNA, the CDR3 is TGTGCCAGCAGTCCCGGGACAGGAGTCACAGATACGCAGTATTTT. Its translation is CASSPGTGVTDTQYF.

The CDR3 loop is CASSRGLAVYNEQFF. The CDR3 DNA follows: TGTGCCAGCAGCAGAGGACTAGCGGTTTACAATGAGCAGTTCTTC. The chain carries TRBV6-5 and TRBJ2-1; the match to TRBD2 covers 10 bases. The CDR3 sequence is 15 residues long. Germline V lookup: CDR1 MNHEY, CDR2 SVGAGI. The ends lost 6 bases at V and 4 bases at J; junction bases unmatched: 6.

There are a few counts of this clonotype. V and J are TRBV7-3 and TRBJ2-2, with TRBD1 matching over 7 bases. The CDR3 is 17 amino acids. CDR1 and CDR2 from the germline V gene are SGHTA and FQGTGA. V dropped 1 base and J dropped 1; count of bases not matched to a gene: 6. DNA for the CDR3: TGTGCCAGCAGCTTAATCGGACAGGTTATGAACACCGGGGAGCTGTTTTTT. Protein product: CASSLIGQVMNTGELFF.

This clonotype was seen more than once but under ten times. The chain links TRBV6-2 or TRBV6-3 to TRBJ2-7; TRBD2 might be the D (5 bases). Trimming took off 2 bases at V and 1 base at J, with 12 bases between the two ends. This CDR3 is 15 amino acids long. CDR1 MNHEY and CDR2 SVGEGT come from the germline V gene. CDR3 sequence reads: CASSYAAGSSYEQYF. CDR3 DNA sequence: TGTGCCAGCAGTTACGCGGCGGGTTCTTCCTACGAGCAGTACTTC.

This clonotype was detected a few times. The genes are TRBV20-1 and TRBJ1-1, with 8 bases aligning to TRBD1. Looked up from germline, CDR1 is DFQATT and CDR2 is SNEGSKA (reference sequence). V lost 6 bases and J lost 8; bases outside the gene matches: 8. The CDR3 is 12 amino acids. In nucleotides, the CDR3 is TGCAGTGCGCCAGACAGGGGTAGGGAAGCTTTCTTT. It translates to CSAPDRGREAFF.

This clonotype was counted between two and nine times. The chain is built from TRBV20-1 and TRBJ1-2; D may be TRBD1 (6 bases). The germline CDR1 and CDR2 sequences are DFQATT and SNEGSKA (reference sequence). The V end lost 0 bases, the J end lost 5 bases, and 19 bases lay between the germline ends. The CDR3 has 16 residues. The chain's CDR3 is CSARDLGGGPIYGYTF. CDR3 nucleotide sequence: TGCAGTGCTAGAGATTTAGGGGGAGGGCCCATATATGGCTACACCTTC.

J is TRBJ1-5 and V is TRBV6-5; 7 bases agree with TRBD1. V lost 6 bases and J lost 3; bases outside the gene matches: 2. The CDR3 covers 13 residues. From germline, CDR1 is MNHEY and CDR2 SVGAGI. The CDR3 loop is CASRGTANQPQHF. DNA for the CDR3: TGTGCCAGCAGAGGGACAGCCAATCAGCCCCAGCATTTT.

The chain carries TRBV5-1 and TRBJ2-7; the match to TRBD1 covers 12 bases. This CDR3 is 20 amino acids long. Germline V gene lookup returns CDR1 SGHRS and CDR2 YFSETQ. Losses at the gene ends were 6 bases for V and 2 bases for J; bases not matched to a gene: 21. CDR3 protein: CASKPLWDGNWDRGPYEQYF. The CDR3 DNA sequence: TGCGCCAGCAAGCCCCTTTGGGATGGGAATTGGGACAGGGGGCCCTACGAGCAGTACTTC.

Only a few counts were recorded for this clonotype. This could be a read error, since a much larger clone is one nucleotide away. The rearrangement joins TRBV6-4 to TRBJ2-3, with D uncertain. Per germline, CDR1 MRHNA and CDR2 SNTAGT. Between the trimmed V and J ends, which lost 2 bases and 0 bases, there was a span of 3 bases. This CDR3 comprises 13 residues. This CDR3 is CASSDTSTDTQYF. The CDR3 DNA is TGTGCCAGCAGTGACACTAGCACAGATACGCAGTATTTT.

This clonotype was seen more than once but under ten times. The gene calls are TRBV12-3 or TRBV12-4 and TRBJ2-2; no clear D. The CDR3 consists of 13 residues. Trimming cost V 5 bases and J 7 bases, with 11 bases left between them. CDR3 sequence: CASSPTVVGELFF. In DNA form, the CDR3 reads TGTGCCAGCAGTCCCACAGTCGTCGGGGAGCTGTTTTTT.

This rearrangement joins TRBV5-1 to TRBJ2-7, with D tentatively TRBD2 (6 bases). Germline V gives CDR1 SGHRS, CDR2 YFSETQ. The CDR3 contains 14 residues. V lost 0 bases, J lost 6 bases, and 13 bases lay in between. CDR3 nucleotides: TGCGCCAGCAGCTTGGACCCTAGCGCGGGCGAGCAGTACTTC. It translates to CASSLDPSAGEQYF.